This is a list of T cell receptor beta chains from one sample in a study of Ad26.COV2.S vaccination and SARS-CoV-2 variants. Sequencing used immunoSEQ multiplex PCR; TCRdb keeps in-frame clones, though not all of them. The sample lists 300,000 to 350,000 clones, less than 90% seen once, with approximately 5.9% in the top ten. The source was peripheral blood, collected in a trial of Ad26.COV2.S vaccine versus placebo. The receptors derive from a person between 18 and 65 years old who received the Ad26.COV2.S COVID-19 vaccine or a placebo. CDR3s include the opening cysteine and the closing phenylalanine or tryptophan. Fields, in order: V gene, D gene, clone size, J gene, CDR3 protein, CDR3 DNA. The D gene is left open where the match is weak. Clone size is stated in some rows and not others, as once, few, many or a class when expanded.

TRBV7-3,TRBD1,NA,TRBJ1-2,CASSLLPGQGVTNYGYTF,TGTGCCAGCAGCTTACTACCGGGGCAGGGGGTCACTAACTATGGCTACACCTTC
TRBV28,NA,NA,TRBJ2-3,CASSRGGNADTQYF,TGTGCCAGCAGTCGAGGCGGGAACGCAGATACGCAGTATTTT
TRBV5-7,TRBD1,NA,TRBJ1-6,CASSFRDRSVYNSPLHF,TGTGCCAGCAGCTTCCGGGACAGGTCCGTTTATAATTCACCCCTCCACTTT
TRBV2,TRBD2,NA,TRBJ2-5,CASSGGTRAETQYF,TGTGCCAGCAGTGGGGGGACTAGGGCGGAGACCCAGTACTTC
TRBV7-2,TRBD1,NA,TRBJ1-4,CASSRDRGPANEKLFF,TGTGCCAGCAGCCGGGACAGGGGGCCAGCTAATGAAAAACTGTTTTTT
TRBV6-5,TRBD1,once,TRBJ1-4,CASSQVGQGAEKLFF,TGTGCCAGCAGTCAGGTCGGACAGGGGGCGGAAAAACTGTTTTTT
TRBV7-6,NA,NA,TRBJ2-1,CASSLSISTSGEQFF,TGTGCCAGCAGCTTATCAATCAGTACGTCCGGTGAGCAGTTCTTC
TRBV23-1,NA,NA,TRBJ2-1,CASSQGRRRSGDEQFF,TGCGCCAGCAGTCAAGGACGAAGGAGGTCGGGCGATGAGCAGTTCTTC
TRBV5-1,NA,once,TRBJ2-7,CASRSQISYEQYF,TGCGCCAGCAGGTCTCAGATTTCCTACGAGCAGTACTTC
TRBV7-9,TRBD2,NA,TRBJ2-3,CASSDQRGDSQYF,TGTGCCAGCAGCGACCAGCGGGGGGATTCGCAGTATTTT
TRBV4-2,NA,NA,TRBJ1-1,CASSQETITEAFF,TGTGCCAGCAGCCAAGAGACGATTACTGAAGCTTTCTTT
TRBV19,NA,once,TRBJ1-4,CASSSSKTGGGMNEKLFF,TGTGCCAGTAGTAGCTCGAAGACCGGAGGAGGCATGAATGAAAAACTGTTTTTT
TRBV20-1,NA,once,TRBJ2-2,CSASIGLPGTGELFF,TGCAGTGCTAGTATTGGACTGCCGGGCACCGGGGAGCTGTTTTTT
TRBV5-6,NA,NA,TRBJ1-5,CASSPGFNQPQHF,TGTGCCAGCAGCCCGGGATTCAATCAGCCCCAGCATTTT
TRBV10-3,NA,NA,TRBJ2-2,CAISVLNTGELFF,TGTGCCATCAGCGTACTGAACACCGGGGAGCTGTTTTTT
TRBV14,NA,NA,TRBJ1-1,CASSQDRWLTNTEAFF,TGTGCCAGCAGCCAAGATAGATGGCTGACGAACACTGAAGCTTTCTTT
TRBV6-2/TRBV6-3,NA,NA,TRBJ2-1,CASSTTLGGEQFF,TGTGCCAGCAGTACCACCCTCGGAGGTGAGCAGTTCTTC
TRBV27,NA,NA,TRBJ1-2,CASSPYGGEYGYTF,TGTGCCAGCAGTCCGTACGGGGGAGAGTATGGCTACACCTTC
TRBV29-1,TRBD1,NA,TRBJ2-5,CSAPPGTGYGETQYF,TGCAGCGCCCCACCGGGGACAGGTTACGGGGAGACCCAGTACTTC
TRBV19,NA,NA,TRBJ1-5,CASSSRVGNQPQHF,TGTGCCAGTAGTTCCAGGGTGGGCAATCAGCCCCAGCATTTT
TRBV23-1,NA,NA,TRBJ1-1,CASPRGGYTEAFF,TGCGCCAGCCCCCGGGGGGGTTACACTGAAGCTTTCTTT
TRBV27,TRBD1,NA,TRBJ2-1,CASTQQGAYNEQFF,TGTGCCAGCACTCAACAGGGGGCCTACAATGAGCAGTTCTTC
TRBV11-3,NA,NA,TRBJ2-1,CASSLDQAGYNEQFF,TGTGCCAGCAGCTTAGATCAGGCAGGGTACAATGAGCAGTTCTTC
TRBV6-2/TRBV6-3,NA,NA,TRBJ1-2,CASSYGADIGGYTF,TGTGCCAGCAGTTACGGGGCGGACATCGGAGGCTACACCTTC
TRBV19,TRBD1,NA,TRBJ2-7,CASRGAGTGAYEQYF,TGTGCCAGTAGGGGGGCCGGGACAGGGGCCTACGAGCAGTACTTC
TRBV6-5,NA,once,TRBJ2-1,CASLRRSGVFNEQFF,TGTGCCAGCTTACGCCGGTCAGGGGTGTTCAATGAGCAGTTCTTC
TRBV19,NA,few,TRBJ2-2,CASSYRTDTRWGGDTGELFF,TGTGCCAGTAGTTATCGAACGGATACTAGATGGGGTGGGGACACCGGGGAGCTGTTTTTT
TRBV29-1,NA,NA,TRBJ1-1,CSANIGPGAGDTEAFF,TGCAGCGCCAACATCGGCCCGGGGGCAGGGGACACTGAAGCTTTCTTT
TRBV5-1,TRBD2,NA,TRBJ2-2,CASSLVLAGGTGELFF,TGCGCCAGCAGCTTGGTACTAGCGGGGGGCACCGGGGAGCTGTTTTTT
TRBV19,NA,NA,TRBJ2-2,CASMGQWNTGELFF,TGTGCCAGTATGGGGCAGTGGAACACCGGGGAGCTGTTTTTT
TRBV6-5,NA,once,TRBJ1-5,CASRGLNQPQHF,TGTGCCAGCAGGGGGCTCAATCAGCCCCAGCATTTT
TRBV5-4,NA,NA,TRBJ2-1,CASSLAPSSYNEQFF,TGTGCCAGCAGCTTGGCTCCAAGCTCCTACAATGAGCAGTTCTTC
TRBV9,NA,NA,TRBJ1-3,CASSVAPISGNTIYF,TGTGCCAGCAGCGTAGCCCCCATCTCTGGAAACACCATATATTTT
TRBV4-3,NA,NA,TRBJ2-1,CASSQDTGPSSYNEQFF,TGCGCCAGCAGCCAAGATACGGGACCCAGCTCCTACAATGAGCAGTTCTTC
TRBV19,NA,NA,TRBJ2-6,CASSSSGANVLTF,TGTGCCAGTAGTAGCTCTGGGGCCAACGTCCTGACTTTC
TRBV11-3,NA,NA,TRBJ2-1,CASSLATNLPGHRYNEQFF,TGTGCCAGCAGCTTAGCAACTAACCTACCGGGACATCGATACAATGAGCAGTTCTTC
TRBV11-2,NA,NA,TRBJ1-4,CASSLTISQVFF,TGTGCCAGCAGCTTAACAATCAGCCAAGTGTTTTTT
TRBV7-8,NA,NA,TRBJ2-3,CASSKDRTDTQYF,TGTGCCAGCAGCAAGGACAGAACAGATACGCAGTATTTT
TRBV29-1,NA,NA,TRBJ2-1,CSVGRRAGSSYNEQFF,TGCAGCGTTGGAAGGAGGGCGGGGAGCTCCTACAATGAGCAGTTCTTC
TRBV7-3,NA,NA,TRBJ1-1,CASSLTPRNTEAFF,TGTGCCAGCAGCTTAACTCCGAGGAACACTGAAGCTTTCTTT
TRBV19,NA,NA,TRBJ1-2,CASGTDGYTF,TGTGCCAGCGGGACGGATGGCTACACCTTC
TRBV9,NA,NA,TRBJ2-3,CASSVVAGGGDTQYF,TGTGCCAGCAGCGTAGTGGCAGGGGGAGGAGATACGCAGTATTTT
TRBV6-5,NA,NA,TRBJ2-3,CASSRRPSTDTQYF,TGTGCCAGCAGTCGACGACCTAGCACAGATACGCAGTATTTT
TRBV6-5,NA,NA,TRBJ2-1,CASSYSTEQFF,TGTGCCAGCAGTTACTCTACTGAGCAGTTCTTC
TRBV11-1,NA,NA,TRBJ1-1,CASRAPWGEAFF,TGTGCCAGCAGGGCCCCCTGGGGTGAAGCTTTCTTT
TRBV28,NA,NA,TRBJ2-2,CASRLGQGNTGELFF,TGTGCCAGCAGATTGGGGCAGGGGAACACCGGGGAGCTGTTTTTT
TRBV4-1,NA,once,TRBJ2-7,CASSQDISGPYEQYF,TGCGCCAGCAGCCAAGATATAAGCGGGCCGTACGAGCAGTACTTC
TRBV7-9,NA,NA,TRBJ1-5,CASSPDGGNQPQHF,TGTGCCAGCAGCCCCGATGGGGGCAATCAGCCCCAGCATTTT
TRBV3-1/TRBV3-2,NA,NA,TRBJ2-7,CASSQATVPVHEQYF,TGTGCCAGCAGCCAAGCTACAGTCCCGGTTCACGAGCAGTACTTC
TRBV6-4,TRBD1,NA,TRBJ2-1,CASSGVQGARNEQFF,TGTGCCAGCAGTGGAGTACAGGGGGCCAGGAATGAGCAGTTCTTC
TRBV29-1,NA,NA,TRBJ2-5,CSAPGVTGAGGETQYF,TGCAGCGCCCCGGGGGTAACAGGGGCTGGGGGAGAGACCCAGTACTTC